The clone carrying this T cell receptor beta chain was recorded a few times. Its specificity is not known. The CDR3 is 15 residues long. CDR1 SGHTA and CDR2 FQGTGA come from the germline V gene. V shed 2 bases, J shed 5 bases, and the junction held 6 bases outside the gene matches. Next came a second PCR, run for roughly 6 to 11 cycles, which used a sample-barcoded 5' primer along with a J-beta primer mix. TCRdb reanalysed the 5' RACE reads using MiXCR and keeps one entry per CDR3 protein. The repertoire has over 750,000 distinct CDR3 sequences, around a quarter of them found once; the top ten carry 9% to 9.5%. The data were taken from a study of blood T cells in healthy people across ages. Looking at the study overall: About one barcoded beta molecule was captured per two T cells (by template switching).

Study observations and caveats: Leaving the PBMCs unsorted stopped any conclusive comparison of naive versus antigen-experienced cells.

These same data were also listed under a study on T cells of mothers and their children. From that study: Reads obtained per mother exceeded 9.5 million TCR beta CDR3 reads, with a few million obtained per child. Compared with unrelated pairs, related mother-child pairs had slightly higher, non-significant overlap.

V usage is TRBV7-3 and J usage is TRBJ2-5; 9 bases align to TRBD2. This sequence was found in a boy under 18 in good health. Sequenced material: blood. The CDR3 region has the DNA TGTGCCAGCAGCTTAGGTCCTAGCGGGATCGAGACCCAGTACTTC. Its protein product is CASSLGPSGIETQYF. The full variable domain, its missing parts supplied by reference TRBV7-3 and TRBJ2-5, is GAGVSQTPSNKVTEKGKYVELRCDPISGHTALYWYRQSLGQGPEFLIYFQGTGAADDSGLPNDRFFAVRPEGSVSTLKIQRTERGDSAVYLCASSLGPSGIETQYFGPGTRLLVL.